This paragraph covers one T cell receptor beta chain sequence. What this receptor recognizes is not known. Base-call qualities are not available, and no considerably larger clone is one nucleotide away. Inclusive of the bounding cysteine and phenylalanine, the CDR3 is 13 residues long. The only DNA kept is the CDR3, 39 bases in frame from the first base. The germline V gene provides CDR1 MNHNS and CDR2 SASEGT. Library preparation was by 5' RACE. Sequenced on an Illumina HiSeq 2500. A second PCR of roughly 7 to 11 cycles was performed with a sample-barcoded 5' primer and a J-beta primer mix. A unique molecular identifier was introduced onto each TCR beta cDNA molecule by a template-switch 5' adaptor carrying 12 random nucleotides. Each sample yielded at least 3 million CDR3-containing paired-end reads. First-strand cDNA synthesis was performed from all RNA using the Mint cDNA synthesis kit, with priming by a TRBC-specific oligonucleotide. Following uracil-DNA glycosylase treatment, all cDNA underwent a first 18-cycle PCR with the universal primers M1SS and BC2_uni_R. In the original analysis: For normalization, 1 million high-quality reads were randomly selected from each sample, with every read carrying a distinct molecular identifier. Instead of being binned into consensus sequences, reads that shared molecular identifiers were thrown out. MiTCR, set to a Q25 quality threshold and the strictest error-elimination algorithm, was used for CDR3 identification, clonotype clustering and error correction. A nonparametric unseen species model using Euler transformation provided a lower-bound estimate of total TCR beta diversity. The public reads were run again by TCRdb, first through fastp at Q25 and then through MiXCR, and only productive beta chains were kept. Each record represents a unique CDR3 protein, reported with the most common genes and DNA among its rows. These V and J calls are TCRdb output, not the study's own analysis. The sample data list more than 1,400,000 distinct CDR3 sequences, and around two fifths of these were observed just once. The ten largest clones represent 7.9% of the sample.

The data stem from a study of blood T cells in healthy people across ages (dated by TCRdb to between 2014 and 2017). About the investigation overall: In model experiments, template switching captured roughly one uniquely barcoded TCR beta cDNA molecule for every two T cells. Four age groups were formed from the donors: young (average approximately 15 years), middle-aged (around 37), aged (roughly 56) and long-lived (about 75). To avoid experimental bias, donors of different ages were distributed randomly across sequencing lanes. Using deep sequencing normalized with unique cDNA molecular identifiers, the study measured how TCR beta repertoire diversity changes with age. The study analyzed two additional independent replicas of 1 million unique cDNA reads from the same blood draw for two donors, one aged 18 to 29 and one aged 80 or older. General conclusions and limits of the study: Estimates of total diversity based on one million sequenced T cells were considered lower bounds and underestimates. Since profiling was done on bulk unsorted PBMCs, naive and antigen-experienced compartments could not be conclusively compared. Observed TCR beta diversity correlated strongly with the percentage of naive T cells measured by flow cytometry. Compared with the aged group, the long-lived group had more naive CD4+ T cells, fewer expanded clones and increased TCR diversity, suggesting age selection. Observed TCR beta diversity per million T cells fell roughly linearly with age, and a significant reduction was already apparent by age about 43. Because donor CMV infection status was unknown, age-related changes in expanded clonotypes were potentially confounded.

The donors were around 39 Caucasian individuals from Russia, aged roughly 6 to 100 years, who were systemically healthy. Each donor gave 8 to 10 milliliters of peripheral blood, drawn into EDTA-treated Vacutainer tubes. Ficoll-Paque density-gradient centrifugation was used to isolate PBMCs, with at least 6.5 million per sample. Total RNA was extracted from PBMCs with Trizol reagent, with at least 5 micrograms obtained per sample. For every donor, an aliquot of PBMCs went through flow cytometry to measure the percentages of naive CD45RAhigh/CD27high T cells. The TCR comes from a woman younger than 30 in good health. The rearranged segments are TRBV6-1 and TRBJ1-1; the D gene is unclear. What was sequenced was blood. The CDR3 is CASRAAPNTEAFF. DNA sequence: TGTGCGTCGAGGGCCGCCCCGAACACTGAAGCTTTCTTT.